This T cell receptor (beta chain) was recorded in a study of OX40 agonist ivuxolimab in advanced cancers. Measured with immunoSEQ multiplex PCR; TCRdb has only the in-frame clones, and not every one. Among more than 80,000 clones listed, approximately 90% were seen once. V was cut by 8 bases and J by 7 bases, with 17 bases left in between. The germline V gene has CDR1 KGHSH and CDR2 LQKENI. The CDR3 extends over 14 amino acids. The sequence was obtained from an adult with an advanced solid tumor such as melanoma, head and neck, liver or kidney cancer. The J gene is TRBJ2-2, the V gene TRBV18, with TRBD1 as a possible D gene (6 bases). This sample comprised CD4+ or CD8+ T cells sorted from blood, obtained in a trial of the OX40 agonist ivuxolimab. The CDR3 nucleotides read TGTGCCAGCCTCCGTCCACAGGGTTTCGGGGAGCTGTTTTTT. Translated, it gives CASLRPQGFGELFF.